The rows below give T cell receptor beta chains drawn from one sample of a study of blood T cell repertoires in COVID-19. The table came from immunoSEQ multiplex PCR; TCRdb's copy has only in-frame clones and leaves some out. The sample records over 150,000 clones, 81% being singletons. Sequenced material: peripheral blood. The receptors stem from a woman of 80 years or more with COVID-19, enrolled during active disease. Each CDR3 is given with its conserved first and last residue. The D gene is left open where the match is weak. Size is stated for part of the rows, as once, few or many counts, or as a class when the clone is expanded.

clone size: NA
V gene: TRBV6-1
D gene: TRBD2
J gene: TRBJ2-5
CDR3 DNA: TGTGCCAGCAGTGAAGCCCGGACTAGCGGGAGGTGGGAGACCCAGTACTTC
CDR3 protein: CASSEARTSGRWETQYF

clone size: NA
V gene: TRBV9
D gene: TRBD1
J gene: TRBJ2-7
CDR3 DNA: TGTGCCAGCAGCGCCGGACCGGGACAGGGCTCCTACGAGCAGTACTTC
CDR3 protein: CASSAGPGQGSYEQYF

clone size: NA
V gene: TRBV4-3
D gene: TRBD1
J gene: TRBJ1-1
CDR3 DNA: TGCGCCAGCAGGTCCCTAAAGGGACAGCCGAACACTGAAGCTTTCTTT
CDR3 protein: CASRSLKGQPNTEAFF

clone size: NA
V gene: TRBV21-1
D gene: NA
J gene: TRBJ2-2
CDR3 DNA: TGTGCCAGCAGCACAATCCCAGGGTACGGGGAGCTGTTTTTT
CDR3 protein: CASSTIPGYGELFF

clone size: NA
V gene: TRBV7-3
D gene: NA
J gene: TRBJ1-6
CDR3 DNA: TGTGCCAGCAGCTTAATTCCAGGGGCCGGTTCACCCCTCCACTTT
CDR3 protein: CASSLIPGAGSPLHF

clone size: once
V gene: TRBV19
D gene: TRBD1
J gene: TRBJ2-4
CDR3 DNA: TGTGCCAGTAGTTACTCCGGGACAGGGGGCGAGGACATTCAGTACTTC
CDR3 protein: CASSYSGTGGEDIQYF

clone size: NA
V gene: TRBV5-1
D gene: NA
J gene: TRBJ2-1
CDR3 DNA: TGCGCCAGCAGCTTGGAATCCGCCTACAATGAGCAGTTCTTC
CDR3 protein: CASSLESAYNEQFF

clone size: NA
V gene: TRBV20-1
D gene: NA
J gene: TRBJ2-1
CDR3 DNA: TGCAGTGCTAGTCTGCGGGCTGGCTACAATGAGCAGTTCTTC
CDR3 protein: CSASLRAGYNEQFF

clone size: few
V gene: TRBV7-9
D gene: NA
J gene: TRBJ2-2
CDR3 DNA: TGTGCCAGCAGCTTGTACGGGACCGGGGAGCTGTTTTTT
CDR3 protein: CASSLYGTGELFF

clone size: NA
V gene: TRBV27
D gene: NA
J gene: TRBJ2-1
CDR3 DNA: TGTGCCAGCAGTTTTACTAGTGGAGGGAGTCCCAGATTCTCCTACAATGAGCAGTTCTTC
CDR3 protein: CASSFTSGGSPRFSYNEQFF

clone size: NA
V gene: TRBV6-5
D gene: NA
J gene: TRBJ2-2
CDR3 DNA: TGTGCCAGCAGTTGGACCCAGGGAACCGGGGAGCTGTTTTTT
CDR3 protein: CASSWTQGTGELFF

clone size: NA
V gene: TRBV13
D gene: TRBD2
J gene: TRBJ2-1
CDR3 DNA: TGTGCCAGCCAGCCCCTAGGACTAGCGGGCAACAATGAGCAGTTCTTC
CDR3 protein: CASQPLGLAGNNEQFF

clone size: NA
V gene: TRBV18
D gene: TRBD1
J gene: TRBJ2-7
CDR3 DNA: TGTGCCAGCTCACCGTCGAAGGGAAGGGGGCCCTACGAGCAGTACTTC
CDR3 protein: CASSPSKGRGPYEQYF

clone size: NA
V gene: TRBV6-1
D gene: TRBD2
J gene: TRBJ2-5
CDR3 DNA: TGTGCCAGCAGTGCCGGACTAGCGGGGGGCCATCAAGAGACCCAGTACTTC
CDR3 protein: CASSAGLAGGHQETQYF

clone size: NA
V gene: TRBV9
D gene: TRBD1
J gene: TRBJ1-3
CDR3 DNA: TGTGCCAGCAGCCCCCAGCCCCAGGGGGCCTCTGGAAACACCATATATTTT
CDR3 protein: CASSPQPQGASGNTIYF